The rows below give T cell receptor beta chains drawn from one sample of a study of PD-1 blockade in classical Hodgkin lymphoma. Here immunoSEQ multiplex PCR was the method, and the copy in TCRdb shows in-frame clones only, minus some. The repertoire holds some 13,000 clones, with approximately 78% as singletons. The sequences come from peripheral blood mononuclear cells (PBMCs), collected before the fourth cycle of nivolumab. These receptors originate from a human donor with classical Hodgkin lymphoma. The CDR3 runs from the conserved cysteine through the conserved F or W. The D gene is left open where the match is weak. Not every row has a clone size; where given, it reads once, few, many or a size class.

J	length	D	size	V	DNA	CDR3
TRBJ2-2	17	TRBD2	few	TRBV4-3	TGCGCCAGCAGCCCCTCCAGGACTAGCGGGAGCACCGGGGAGCTGTTTTTT	CASSPSRTSGSTGELFF
TRBJ1-1	15	NA	NA	TRBV15	TGTGCCACCAGCAGAAAGTCCAAGGGGCACACTGAAGCTTTCTTT	CATSRKSKGHTEAFF
TRBJ2-3	19	TRBD2	NA	TRBV27	TGTGCCAGCAGTCCCTTACTAGCGGGGGGCCCAACGCACGGAGATACGCAGTATTTT	CASSPLLAGGPTHGDTQYF
TRBJ1-1	15	NA	NA	TRBV4-3	TGCGCCAGCAGCCAAGAGAGGGGCGTGAACACTGAAGCTTTCTTT	CASSQERGVNTEAFF
TRBJ1-5	12	NA	NA	TRBV6-6	TGTGCCAGCACTAACCGAAACCAGCCCCAGCATTTT	CASTNRNQPQHF
TRBJ1-2	13	NA	NA	TRBV7-9	TGTGCCAGCAGGTGGACGGAACGGGAAGGCTACACCTTC	CASRWTEREGYTF
TRBJ1-3	13	NA	NA	TRBV11-2	TGTGCCAGCAGCGAAAGGACTGGAAACACCATATATTTT	CASSERTGNTIYF
TRBJ1-6	14	TRBD1	NA	TRBV4-1	TGCGCCAGCGGGGACAGGGCCGAATTCTCACCCCTCCACTTT	CASGDRAEFSPLHF
TRBJ1-6	17	NA	NA	TRBV7-8	TGTGCCAGCAGCTTAGGCTCTCTTACGAGAAATAATTCACCCCTCCACTTT	CASSLGSLTRNNSPLHF
TRBJ1-1	15	NA	few	TRBV6-5	TGTGCCAGCATGTCTGCCGGGCTAAAGAACACTGAAGCTTTCTTT	CASMSAGLKNTEAFF
TRBJ2-6	18	TRBD2	NA	TRBV30	TGTGCCTGGAGAAAACCCCTAGCGGGGGGGCATGGGGCCAACGTCCTGACTTTC	CAWRKPLAGGHGANVLTF
TRBJ2-1	15	NA	NA	TRBV4-3	TGCGCCAGCAGCCAACTACTAAGCTCCTACAATGAGCAGTTCTTC	CASSQLLSSYNEQFF